A single T cell receptor beta chain is shown here with its context. Its antigen is unknown. Germline V gene sequence: CDR1 SGHRS, CDR2 YFSETQ. The CDR3 covers 15 residues. V was pared by 0 bases and J by 2 bases, with 10 bases between. The data belong to a study of cytomegalovirus exposure and HLA in healthy donors. Study results and limitations: 87-base-pair reads could not separate some V segments, including TRBV6-2 and TRBV6-3.

It was with 60 Vbeta and 13 Jbeta primers that the PCR ran. Assay: immunoSEQ multiplex PCR; the TCRdb copy retains only in-frame clones and omits some. The sample records about 80,000 clones, over 65% being singletons. The receptor's source is a man aged 45-60 years in good health and CMV-seronegative. The rearrangement joins TRBV5-1 to TRBJ2-3; the D gene is possibly TRBD2 (5 bases). Sequenced: PBMCs. CDR3 sequence reads: CASSLVRGNTDTQYF. The CDR3 DNA sequence: TGCGCCAGCAGCTTGGTCCGGGGAAACACAGATACGCAGTATTTT.